This TCR beta chain was retrieved from a study of type 1 regulatory T cells. Study overall: T-allo10 is an in vitro-generated, Tr1-enriched CD4 T cell product specific for alloantigen.

The V gene's germline CDR1 is SGHTA and CDR2 FQGNSA. The CDR3 is 14 amino acids. Trimming removed 5 bases at V and 9 bases at J, with 16 bases between. MiXCR, run by TCRdb on the reads, gives a single entry per CDR3 protein. The sample gives 80,000 to 100,000 distinct CDR3 sequences, 25% to 40% of which show up once; around 2.3% is in the top ten. V is TRBV7-2 and J is TRBJ2-2, with TRBD1 as a possible D gene (5 bases). Sequencing was performed on CD4+ T cells, either the whole sample or a sorted fraction (not recorded which). The source of this sequence is a human donor in good health. The CDR3 region is CASSPGQGTRELFF. For the CDR3, the DNA is TGTGCCAGCAGCCCCGGCCAGGGTACCCGGGAGCTGTTTTTT.